The present TCR beta chain was sequenced within a study of T cell responses to AZD1222 COVID-19 vaccine. General study points: Vaccine-associated CD4 TCRs spanned spike, dominant at 160-218 and 743-854.

Here immunoSEQ multiplex PCR was the method, and the copy in TCRdb shows in-frame clones only, minus some. The data contain 130,000 to 150,000 clones, under 95% of them singletons. Germline V lookup: CDR1 GTSNPN, CDR2 SVGIG (reference sequence). The CDR3 spans 14 residues. Trimming cost V 1 base and J 3 bases; bases outside gene matches: 6. Comment on this clone: No antigen is known for it.

The sequence was collected from an adult in good health. The sample in question was peripheral blood, obtained on day 0 of MenACWY control vaccination. The genes are TRBV30 and TRBJ2-7; TRBD1 matches at 7 bases. The CDR3 sequence is CAWSDFRGNYEQYF. DNA of the CDR3: TGTGCCTGGAGTGACTTCAGGGGGAACTACGAGCAGTACTTC.